One TCR beta chain is described in this entry. The data derive from a study of blood T cell repertoires in COVID-19. At the level of the study: T cells, B-cell-depleted T cells, or PBMCs provided the cDNA or gDNA that served as material.

In the original analysis: Reference gene primers were amplified, and this amplification served to estimate nucleated cell counts. The data were produced by immunoSEQ multiplex PCR, yet TCRdb's version contains in-frame clones alone and is incomplete. That table gives V, J and clone size, and the DNA gave D and trimming. The sample lists some 170,000 clones, approximately 87% occurring once. The sequenced material came from peripheral blood. This TCR was sampled from a woman in her 70s with COVID-19, enrolled during active disease.

The CDR3, as DNA: TGTGCCACCAGTGTGCCGGGACAGGGAGTCACCGGGGAGCTGTTTTTT. It encodes CATSVPGQGVTGELFF. The V gene is TRBV24-1, the J gene TRBJ2-2; 9 bases line up with TRBD1. Germline V gives CDR1 KGHDR, CDR2 SFDVKD. The CDR3 spans 16 residues. The V and J ends lost 5 bases and 4 bases, in that order; junction bases with no gene match: 7.